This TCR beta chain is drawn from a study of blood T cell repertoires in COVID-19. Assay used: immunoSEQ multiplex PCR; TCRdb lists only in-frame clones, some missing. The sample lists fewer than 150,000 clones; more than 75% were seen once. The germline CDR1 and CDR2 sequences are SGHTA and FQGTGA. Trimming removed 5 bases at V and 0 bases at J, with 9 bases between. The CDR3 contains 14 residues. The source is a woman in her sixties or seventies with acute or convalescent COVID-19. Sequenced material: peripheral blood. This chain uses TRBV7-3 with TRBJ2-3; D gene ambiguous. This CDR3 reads CASSDGASTDTQYF. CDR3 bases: TGTGCCAGCAGCGATGGAGCTAGCACAGATACGCAGTATTTT.